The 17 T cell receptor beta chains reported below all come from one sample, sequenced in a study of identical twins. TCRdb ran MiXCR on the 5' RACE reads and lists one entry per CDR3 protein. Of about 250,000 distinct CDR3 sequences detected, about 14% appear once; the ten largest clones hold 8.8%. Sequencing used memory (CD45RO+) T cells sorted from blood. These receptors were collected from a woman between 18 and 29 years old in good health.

CDR3 loop: CASIGLAKNIQYF. The CDR3 DNA is TGTGCCAGCATTGGCCTAGCCAAAAACATTCAGTACTTC. The gene calls are TRBV6-6 and TRBJ2-4; D is ambiguous. Trimming removed 7 bases from V and 0 bases from J, with 7 bases in between. Germline V lookup: CDR1 MNHNY, CDR2 SVGAGI (reference sequence). CDR3 length: 13 residues.

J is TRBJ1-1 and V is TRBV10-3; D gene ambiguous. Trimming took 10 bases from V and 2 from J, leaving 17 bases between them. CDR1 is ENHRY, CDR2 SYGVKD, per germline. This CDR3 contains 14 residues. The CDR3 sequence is CATNFEGGNTEAFF. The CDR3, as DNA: TGTGCCACAAACTTCGAGGGAGGAAACACTGAAGCTTTCTTT.

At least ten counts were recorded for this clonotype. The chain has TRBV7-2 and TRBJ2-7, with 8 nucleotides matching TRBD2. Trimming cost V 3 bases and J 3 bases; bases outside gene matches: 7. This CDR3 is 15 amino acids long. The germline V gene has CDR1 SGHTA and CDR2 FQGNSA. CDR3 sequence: CASSFNSGIVYEQYF. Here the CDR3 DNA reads TGTGCCAGCAGCTTCAATAGCGGGATAGTCTACGAGCAGTACTTC.

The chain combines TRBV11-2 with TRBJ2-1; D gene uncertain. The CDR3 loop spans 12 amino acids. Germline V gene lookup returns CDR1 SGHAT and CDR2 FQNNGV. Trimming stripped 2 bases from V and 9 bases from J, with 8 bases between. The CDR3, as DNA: TGTGCCAGCAGCTTAATCGCGAGTGAGCAGTTCTTC. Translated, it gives CASSLIASEQFF. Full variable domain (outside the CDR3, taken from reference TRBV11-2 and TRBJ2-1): EAGVAQSPRYKIIEKRQSVAFWCNPISGHATLYWYQQILGQGPKLLIQFQNNGVVDDSQLPKDRFSAERLKGVDSTLKIQPAKLEDSAVYLCASSLIASEQFFGPGTRLTVL.

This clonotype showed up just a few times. The chain's CDR3 is CASSNGFYEQYF. CDR3 in DNA: TGTGCCAGCAGCAATGGATTCTACGAGCAGTACTTC. This rearrangement joins TRBV6-5 to TRBJ2-7; D remains ambiguous. Germline V gives CDR1 MNHEY, CDR2 SVGAGI. This CDR3 has 12 amino acids. Trimming took 6 bases from V and 3 from J, leaving 9 bases between them.

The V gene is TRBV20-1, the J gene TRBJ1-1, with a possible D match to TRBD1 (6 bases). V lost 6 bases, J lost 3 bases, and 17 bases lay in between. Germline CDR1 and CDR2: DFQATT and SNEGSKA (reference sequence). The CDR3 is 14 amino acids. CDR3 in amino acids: CSAPGTGGYTEAFF. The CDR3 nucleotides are TGCAGTGCACCCGGAACGGGGGGCTACACTGAAGCTTTCTTT.

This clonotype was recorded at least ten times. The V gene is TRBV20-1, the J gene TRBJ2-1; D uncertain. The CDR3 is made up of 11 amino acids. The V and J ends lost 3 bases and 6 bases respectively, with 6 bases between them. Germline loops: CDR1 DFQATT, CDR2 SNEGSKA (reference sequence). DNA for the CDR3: TGCAGTGCTAGTCAATCCAATGAGCAGTTCTTC. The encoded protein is CSASQSNEQFF.

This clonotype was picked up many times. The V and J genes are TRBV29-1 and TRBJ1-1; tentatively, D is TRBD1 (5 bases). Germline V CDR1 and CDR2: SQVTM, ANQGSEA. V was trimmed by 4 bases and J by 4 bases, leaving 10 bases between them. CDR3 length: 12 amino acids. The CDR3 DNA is TGCAGCGTTGGAGACAGAGCCACTGAAGCTTTCTTT. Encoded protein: CSVGDRATEAFF.

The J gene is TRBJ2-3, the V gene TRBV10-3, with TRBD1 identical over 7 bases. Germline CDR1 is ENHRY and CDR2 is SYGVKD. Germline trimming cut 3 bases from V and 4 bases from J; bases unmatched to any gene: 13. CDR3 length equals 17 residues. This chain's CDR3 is CAISELKGANYPDTQYF. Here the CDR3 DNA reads TGTGCCATCAGTGAACTTAAGGGGGCGAACTACCCAGATACGCAGTATTTT.

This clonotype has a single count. Here the CDR3 reads CASSRDTVEKTQYF. DNA of the CDR3: TGCGCCAGCAGCCGGGACACCGTAGAAAAGACCCAGTACTTC. The chain combines TRBV10-1 with TRBJ2-5, with D possibly matching TRBD1 (6 bases). Germline assignment: CDR1 WNHNN and CDR2 SYGVQD (reference sequence). This CDR3 spans 14 amino acids. The ends were cut back, 6 bases at V and 6 bases at J, with 17 bases in the middle.

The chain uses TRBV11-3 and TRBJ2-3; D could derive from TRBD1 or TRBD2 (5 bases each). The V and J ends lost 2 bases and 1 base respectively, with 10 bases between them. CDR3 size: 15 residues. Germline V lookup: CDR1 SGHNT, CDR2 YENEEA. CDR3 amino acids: CASSLLSGRTDTQYF. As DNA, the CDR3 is TGTGCCAGCAGCTTACTGTCGGGGCGCACAGATACGCAGTATTTT.

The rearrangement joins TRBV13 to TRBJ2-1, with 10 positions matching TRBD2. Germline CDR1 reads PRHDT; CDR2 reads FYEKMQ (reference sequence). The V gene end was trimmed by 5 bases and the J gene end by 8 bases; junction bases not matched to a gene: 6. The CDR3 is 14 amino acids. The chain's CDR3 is CASSNESGRDEQFF. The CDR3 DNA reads TGTGCCAGCAGCAACGAGAGCGGGAGGGATGAGCAGTTCTTC.

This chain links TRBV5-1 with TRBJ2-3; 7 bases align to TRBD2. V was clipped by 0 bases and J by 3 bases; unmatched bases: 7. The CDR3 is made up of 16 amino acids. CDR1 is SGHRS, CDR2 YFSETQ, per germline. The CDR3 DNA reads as TGCGCCAGCAGCTTGGGTGGCGGGGGAGGAACAGATACGCAGTATTTT. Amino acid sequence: CASSLGGGGGTDTQYF. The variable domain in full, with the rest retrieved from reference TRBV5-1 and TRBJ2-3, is KAGVTQTPRYLIKTRGQQVTLSCSPISGHRSVSWYQQTPGQGLQFLFEYFSETQRNKGNFPGRFSGRQFSNSRSEMNVSTLELGDSALYLCASSLGGGGGTDTQYFGPGTRLTVL.

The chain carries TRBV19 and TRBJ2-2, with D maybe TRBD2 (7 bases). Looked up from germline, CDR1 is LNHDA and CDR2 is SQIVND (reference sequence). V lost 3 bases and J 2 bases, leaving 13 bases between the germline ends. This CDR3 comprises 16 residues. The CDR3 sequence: CASSMVRGRNTGELFF. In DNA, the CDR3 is TGTGCCAGTAGTATGGTGCGGGGGCGAAACACCGGGGAGCTGTTTTTT.

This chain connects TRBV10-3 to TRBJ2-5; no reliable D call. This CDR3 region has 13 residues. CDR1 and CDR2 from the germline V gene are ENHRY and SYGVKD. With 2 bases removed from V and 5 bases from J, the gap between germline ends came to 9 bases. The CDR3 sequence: CAISELERETQYF. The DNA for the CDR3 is TGTGCCATCAGTGAGCTAGAAAGGGAGACCCAGTACTTC.

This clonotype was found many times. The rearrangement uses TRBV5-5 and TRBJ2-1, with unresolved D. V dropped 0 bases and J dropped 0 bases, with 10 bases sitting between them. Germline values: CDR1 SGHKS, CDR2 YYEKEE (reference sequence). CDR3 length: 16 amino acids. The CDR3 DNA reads TGTGCCAGCAGCTTGGTACCGATTAGCTCCTACAATGAGCAGTTCTTC. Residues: CASSLVPISSYNEQFF.

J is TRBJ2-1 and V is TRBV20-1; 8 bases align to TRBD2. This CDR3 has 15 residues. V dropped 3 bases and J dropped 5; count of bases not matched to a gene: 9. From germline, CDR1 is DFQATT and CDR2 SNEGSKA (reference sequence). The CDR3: CSASPLAGLNNEQFF. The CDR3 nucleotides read TGCAGTGCTAGCCCCCTAGCGGGTTTGAACAATGAGCAGTTCTTC.